The 2 T cell receptor beta chains given below trace back to one sample, sequenced in a study of blood T cell repertoires in COVID-19. Here immunoSEQ multiplex PCR was the method, and the copy in TCRdb shows in-frame clones only, minus some. Among just under 60,000 clones listed, around four fifths were seen once. Sequenced: peripheral blood. The receptors shown here come from a man at least 80 years old with acute or convalescent COVID-19.

The chain joins TRBV9 to TRBJ1-5; D is undetermined. This CDR3 comprises 15 residues. CDR1 is SGDLS and CDR2 is YYNGEE in the germline V gene. With 0 bases removed from V and 4 bases from J, the gap between germline ends came to 11 bases. The CDR3 here is CASSVGGRENQPQHF. CDR3 DNA: TGTGCCAGCAGCGTAGGTGGTAGGGAGAATCAGCCCCAGCATTTT.

The chain has TRBV6-4 and TRBJ1-4; D is undetermined. Germline CDR1 and CDR2: MRHNA and SNTAGT. The CDR3 runs to 13 residues. V was pared by 2 bases and J by 8 bases, with 9 bases between. The CDR3 here is CASSDEAGEKLFF. CDR3 sequence (DNA): TGTGCCAGCAGTGACGAGGCTGGGGAAAAACTGTTTTTT.